This TCR beta chain was identified in a study of blood T cells in healthy people across ages. Through a sample-barcoded 5' primer and a J-beta primer mix, a second PCR was run for about 7 to 12 cycles. TCRdb re-derived calls from the 5' RACE reads in MiXCR, one entry per CDR3 protein. The sample has some 1,800,000 distinct CDR3 sequences; 35% to 50% are singletons. Trimming left V 6 bases short and J 4 bases short, with 15 bases between. The germline V gene encodes CDR1 MDHEN and CDR2 SYDVKM. This CDR3 comprises 14 residues. This chain links TRBV28 with TRBJ2-5, with TRBD1 as a possible D gene (6 bases). This sequence originates from a human donor in good health. Sequencing was carried out using blood. DNA for the CDR3: TGTGCCAGCAGCCCTCAAGAGGGGGTAGAGACCCAGTACTTC. Protein: CASSPQEGVETQYF.